Below, 29 T cell receptor beta chains from the same sample are listed, as sequenced in a study of somatic mutations in cytotoxic T cells in rheumatoid arthritis. Method: immunoSEQ multiplex PCR; TCRdb's copy keeps in-frame clones and lacks some. Of 15,000 to 20,000 clones detected, approximately 78% appear once; the ten largest clones hold about 14%. Sequences were obtained from CD8+ T cells sorted from blood. The receptors shown here come from an adult with rheumatoid arthritis.

V gene TRBV29-1 combines with J gene TRBJ2-7, with TRBD2 matching over 9 bases. Germline CDR1 and CDR2: SQVTM and ANQGSEA. The CDR3 contains 12 residues. CDR3 nucleotide sequence: TGCAGTATACCGGGACTAGCTGGCGAGCAGTACTTC. Translation gives CSIPGLAGEQYF.

This sequence joins TRBV5-1 and TRBJ2-2, with D tentatively TRBD2 (5 bases). Trimming stripped 0 bases from V and 5 bases from J, with 5 bases between. Germline CDR1 is SGHRS and CDR2 is YFSETQ. The CDR3 spans 13 residues. CDR3 in DNA: TGCGCCAGCAGCTTGGCGGGGACCGGGGAGCTGTTTTTT. Protein product: CASSLAGTGELFF.

This chain uses TRBV7-9 with TRBJ1-5; the D gene is possibly TRBD1 (6 bases). Germline V lookup: CDR1 SEHNR, CDR2 FQNEAQ (reference sequence). Trimming took off 1 base at V and 8 bases at J, with 12 bases between the two ends. This CDR3 has 14 residues. The CDR3 DNA follows: TGTGCCAGCAGCTTAGGTGGGGGCCGGGAGCCCCAGCATTTT. Translating gives CASSLGGGREPQHF.

The CDR3 DNA is TGTGCTAGTGGTTTTGGCCCCTCGGGGCTCGGCTATGGCTACACCTTC. Its translation: CASGFGPSGLGYGYTF. The V gene is TRBV12-5, the J gene TRBJ1-2; D perhaps matches TRBD1 (5 bases). V was cut by 3 bases and J by 4 bases, with 18 bases left in between. This CDR3 region has 16 residues. Germline CDR1 reads LGHNT; CDR2 reads FRNRAP.

A few counts support this clone. The CDR3 protein is CASSLNEYEQYF. The CDR3 DNA follows: TGTGCCAGCAGTTTAAACGAATACGAGCAGTACTTC. This chain joins TRBV28 and TRBJ2-7; D remains ambiguous. Germline loops: CDR1 MDHEN, CDR2 SYDVKM. This CDR3 is 12 amino acids long. The germline V and J ends were trimmed by 2 bases and 4 bases, with 6 bases remaining between them.

This clone was seen once. The chain recombines TRBV7-6 with TRBJ1-6; D unclear. The V and J ends lost 5 bases and 9 bases respectively, with 11 bases between them. The length of the CDR3 is 13 residues. Germline values: CDR1 SGHVS, CDR2 FNYEAQ. The CDR3 DNA is TGTGCCAGCAGCAACCGGGAGGGTTCACCCCTCCACTTT. Translating gives CASSNREGSPLHF.

The rearrangement joins TRBV2 to TRBJ1-5, with a weak D call TRBD1 (5 bases). Looked up from germline, CDR1 is SNHLY and CDR2 is FYNNEI. The V and J ends lost 6 bases and 0 bases respectively, with 18 bases between them. The CDR3 has 17 residues. The CDR3, as DNA: TGTGCCAGCAGGGGGGGGGAGGAGTATAATAGCAATCAGCCCCAGCATTTT. As protein: CASRGGEEYNSNQPQHF.

V usage is TRBV4-1 and J usage is TRBJ1-1, with unresolved D. V was cut by 0 bases and J by 1 base, with 15 bases left in between. From germline, CDR1 is MGHRA and CDR2 YSYEKL. The CDR3 totals 17 residues. The CDR3 protein is CASSQDLVDTRNTEAFF. The CDR3 DNA reads as TGCGCCAGCAGCCAAGACCTCGTAGACACCCGGAACACTGAAGCTTTCTTT.

The chain combines TRBV6-5 with TRBJ2-6; 7 bases align to TRBD1. The CDR3 consists of 15 residues. CDR1 and CDR2 from the germline V gene are MNHEY and SVGAGI. With 7 bases clipped from V and 4 bases from J, the junction kept 7 bases outside the gene matches. CDR3 sequence (DNA): TGTGCCAGCAAACAGGGGCAGGCGGGGGCCAACGTCCTGACTTTC. It yields the protein CASKQGQAGANVLTF.

This clone has just a few counts. The rearrangement uses TRBV6-5 and TRBJ1-2; D remains unclear. The length of the CDR3 is 14 residues. V lost 0 bases and J 9 bases, leaving 14 bases between the germline ends. The germline V gene has CDR1 MNHEY and CDR2 SVGAGI. The CDR3, as DNA: TGTGCCAGCAGTTACTCGACTCGGGCGCGGAGCTACACCTTC. Translating it yields CASSYSTRARSYTF.

The chain uses TRBV9 and TRBJ2-1; 12 bases line up with TRBD2. The CDR3 length is 16 residues. Germline CDR1 is SGDLS and CDR2 is YYNGEE. The junction had 11 bases not matched to a gene; V was cut back by 4 bases and J by 9 bases. The CDR3 protein is CASSPPSSGGAGEQFF. The CDR3 coding sequence is TGTGCCAGCAGCCCTCCCTCTAGCGGGGGGGCCGGTGAGCAGTTCTTC.

This rearrangement joins TRBV28 to TRBJ2-7; 8 nucleotides match TRBD2. Germline V gene sequence: CDR1 MDHEN, CDR2 SYDVKM. The CDR3 runs 14 residues. V shed 2 bases, J shed 4 bases, and the junction held 4 bases outside the gene matches. In nucleotides, the CDR3 is TGTGCCAGCAGTTTAAGCGGGAGTAGATACGAGCAGTACTTC. It encodes CASSLSGSRYEQYF. The variable domain in full, completed from reference TRBV28 and TRBJ2-7, reads DVKVTQSSRYLVKRTGEKVFLECVQDMDHENMFWYRQDPGLGLRLIYFSYDVKMKEKGDIPEGYSVSREKKERFSLILESASTNQTSMYLCASSLSGSRYEQYFGPGTRLTVT.

The DNA of the CDR3 is TGTGCCACCAGCAGAACCCCCCCGGACAGGAGCTCCTACAATGAGCAGTTCTTC. This encodes CATSRTPPDRSSYNEQFF. The chain couples TRBV15 to TRBJ2-1; 7 bases are shared with TRBD1. J gave up 0 bases and V 2 bases, and 10 bases lay outside the gene matches. The CDR3 totals 18 residues. Germline V lookup: CDR1 LNHNV, CDR2 YYDKDF (reference sequence).

This chain links TRBV7-8 with TRBJ2-7, with 9 bases lining up with TRBD1. CDR1 and CDR2 from the germline V gene are SGHVS and FQNEAQ. The CDR3 runs 14 residues. The junction had 1 base not matched to a gene; V was cut back by 3 bases and J by 1 base. CDR3 bases: TGTGCCAGCAGCTTGGGGACAGGGTCCTACGAGCAGTACTTC. Amino acid sequence: CASSLGTGSYEQYF.

V is TRBV7-9 and J is TRBJ2-7; D not certain. Germline lookup yields CDR1 SEHNR and CDR2 FQNEAQ (reference sequence). The V gene lost 5 bases and the J gene lost 0 bases, with 11 bases spanning the gap. CDR3 length: 14 amino acids. Written as DNA, the CDR3 is TGTGCCAGCAGCCCCGAGGCCAACTCCTACGAGCAGTACTTC. Its protein product is CASSPEANSYEQYF.

The chain combines TRBV9 with TRBJ2-2; tentatively, D is TRBD2 (5 bases). Per germline, CDR1 SGDLS and CDR2 YYNGEE. V was pared by 0 bases and J by 6 bases, with 9 bases between. The length of the CDR3 is 14 residues. The CDR3 protein is CASSVGQRAGELFF. The CDR3, as DNA: TGTGCCAGCAGCGTAGGGCAGAGGGCCGGGGAGCTGTTTTTT. Combining the CDR3 with reference TRBV9 and TRBJ2-2 gives the whole variable domain DSGVTQTPKHLITATGQRVTLRCSPRSGDLSVYWYQQSLDQGLQFLIQYYNGEERAKGNILERFSAQQFPDLHSELNLSSLELGDSALYFCASSVGQRAGELFFGEGSRLTVL.

CDR3: CASSYSRAGGWDTQYF. The CDR3 DNA follows: TGTGCCAGCAGTTACTCGAGAGCGGGAGGGTGGGATACGCAGTATTTT. This chain uses TRBV6-5 with TRBJ2-3, with 10 bases matching TRBD2. The CDR3 runs to 16 residues. Germline CDR1 MNHEY, CDR2 SVGAGI. The trim removed 0 bases at V and 6 bases at J, leaving 6 bases unmatched.

The chain combines TRBV6-1 with TRBJ2-1; D is possibly TRBD2 (5 bases). Germline V gene lookup returns CDR1 MNHNS and CDR2 SASEGT. This CDR3 contains 15 residues. V lost 2 bases and J lost 2, with 10 bases in between. CDR3 residues: CASSERERAYNEQFF. The CDR3 nucleotides read TGTGCCAGCAGTGAACGGGAAAGGGCCTACAATGAGCAGTTCTTC.

This clone was recorded a few times. The V call is TRBV9, the J call TRBJ1-1; D call uncertain. The germline V gene encodes CDR1 SGDLS and CDR2 YYNGEE. CDR3 length equals 13 residues. V was cut by 3 bases and J by 4 bases, with 10 bases left in between. CDR3: CASSEGVATEAFF. DNA of the CDR3: TGTGCCAGCAGCGAGGGTGTTGCCACTGAAGCTTTCTTT.

The chain links TRBV7-9 to TRBJ1-2, with a tentative D call TRBD1 (5 bases). This CDR3 contains 13 residues. V shed 3 bases and J shed 7 bases, with 12 bases lying between them. Per germline, CDR1 SEHNR and CDR2 FQNEAQ (reference sequence). The CDR3: CASSLGRVVGYTF. The CDR3 nucleotides read TGTGCCAGCAGCTTGGGCAGGGTAGTTGGCTACACCTTC.

The V gene is TRBV30, the J gene TRBJ2-7; D might be TRBD2 (5 bases). CDR3 size: 14 residues. Germline V gene lookup returns CDR1 GTSNPN and CDR2 SVGIG (reference sequence). V lost 4 bases to trimming and J lost 4 bases, with 17 bases between them. CDR3: CAWTRALGEYEQYF. In DNA, the CDR3 is TGTGCCTGGACTCGGGCCCTCGGGGAGTACGAGCAGTACTTC.

This chain links TRBV4-1 with TRBJ2-1; 7 bases map to TRBD2. With 4 bases clipped from V and 0 bases from J, the junction kept 9 bases outside the gene matches. Germline V lookup: CDR1 MGHRA, CDR2 YSYEKL. The CDR3 covers 17 residues. DNA of the CDR3: TGCGCCAGCAGCCCCTTAGGACTAGGTGGCTCCTACAATGAGCAGTTCTTC. Translating gives CASSPLGLGGSYNEQFF.

This chain's CDR3 is CASRPRGSTEAFF. DNA of the CDR3: TGTGCCAGTAGACCCCGGGGGAGCACTGAAGCTTTCTTT. V is TRBV19 and J is TRBJ1-1, with D perhaps matching TRBD1 (5 bases). CDR3 length: 13 amino acids. The V end was cut by 6 bases, the J end by 4 bases, with 12 bases between. The germline V gene encodes CDR1 LNHDA and CDR2 SQIVND (reference sequence).

The J gene is TRBJ2-3, the V gene TRBV4-1; 8 nucleotides line up with TRBD2. CDR3 length: 15 residues. The germline gives CDR1 MGHRA, CDR2 YSYEKL. With V trimmed by 4 bases and J by 6 bases, 9 bases remained unmatched. The chain's CDR3 is CASSPLLAVGDTQYF. DNA for the CDR3: TGCGCCAGCAGCCCTCTACTAGCGGTGGGGGATACGCAGTATTTT.

The chain uses TRBV30 and TRBJ1-3, with D hard to call. The CDR3 extends over 13 amino acids. Per germline, CDR1 GTSNPN and CDR2 SVGIG (reference sequence). Deletions cut 5 bases from V and 0 bases from J, with 8 bases between. The CDR3 DNA reads TGTGCCTGGGAGCCAGCCTCTGGAAACACCATATATTTT. Translation: CAWEPASGNTIYF.

This clone has more than one count but fewer than ten. The rearrangement links TRBV4-1 to TRBJ1-5; D is undetermined. This CDR3 comprises 14 residues. V was shortened by 2 bases and J by 4 bases, with 9 bases between the two germline ends. Germline V gives CDR1 MGHRA, CDR2 YSYEKL. CDR3 in amino acids: CASSQILLNQPQHF. CDR3 bases: TGCGCCAGCAGCCAAATTCTCCTGAATCAGCCCCAGCATTTT.

The V gene is TRBV9, the J gene TRBJ2-3, with 8 bases aligning to TRBD2. CDR1 and CDR2 from the germline V gene are SGDLS and YYNGEE. The CDR3 runs 15 residues. V dropped 3 bases and J dropped 0; count of bases not matched to a gene: 3. The CDR3 reads CASSASGPSTDTQYF. The CDR3 DNA reads TGTGCCAGCAGCGCTAGCGGGCCAAGCACAGATACGCAGTATTTT.

This chain connects TRBV7-9 to TRBJ1-5; D perhaps matches TRBD1 (5 bases). This CDR3 is built from 12 residues. In germline, CDR1 is SEHNR, CDR2 FQNEAQ (reference sequence). Between the trimmed V and J ends, which lost 1 base and 7 bases, there was a span of 5 bases. In nucleotides, the CDR3 is TGTGCCAGCAGCTTAGAGGGGCAGCCCCAGCATTTT. Amino acids: CASSLEGQPQHF.

V is TRBV4-1 and J is TRBJ1-2; D is unclear. Per germline, CDR1 MGHRA and CDR2 YSYEKL. V lost 0 bases, J lost 3 bases, and 14 bases lay in between. The CDR3 has 16 amino acids. This CDR3 is CASSQDINPMYYGYTF. In nucleotides, the CDR3 is TGCGCCAGCAGCCAAGATATTAACCCGATGTACTATGGCTACACCTTC.